These T cell receptor beta chains were read from a single sample in a study of regulatory T cells in long-lasting Graves disease. TCRdb passed the multiplex PCR reads through MiXCR, listing each CDR3 protein once. This sample has about 620,000 distinct CDR3 sequences, with less than 20% found just once. This sample was also put to use in a study of T cells in Graves' hyperthyroidism and ophthalmopathy.

The source material was peripheral blood mononuclear cells (PBMCs), sampled at new diagnosis, from a patient treated with antithyroid drugs. The receptors shown here come from a woman aged 25 to 45 with Graves disease. CDR3s include the opening cysteine and the closing phenylalanine or tryptophan. Each record gives: clone size, J gene, D gene, V gene, CDR3 protein, CDR3 DNA. A D gene is named only where the DNA matches it firmly. A row's size may be missing; if present it is once, few, many or a size class.

- | TRBJ2-7 | - | TRBV20-1 | CSARGGATYEQYF | TGCAGTGCTAGAGGAGGGGCCACCTACGAGCAGTACTTC
- | TRBJ2-6 | - | TRBV3-1 | CASSDETSGANVLTF | TGTGCCAGCAGCGACGAGACCTCTGGGGCCAACGTCCTGACTTTC
many | TRBJ2-5 | TRBD2 | TRBV7-8 | CASSSDPGLVGTQYF | TGTGCCAGCAGCTCGGACCCGGGACTAGTAGGCACCCAGTACTTC
few | TRBJ2-5 | - | TRBV7-2 | CASSIYNLYQETQYF | TGTGCCAGCAGCATCTACAACTTGTACCAAGAGACCCAGTACTTC
- | TRBJ2-7 | - | TRBV18 | CASSPDGLDGQYF | TGTGCCAGCTCACCGGACGGCCTCGATGGGCAGTACTTC
many | TRBJ2-2 | - | TRBV7-9 | CASSFGPGNTGELFF | -
many | TRBJ2-7 | TRBD1 | TRBV27 | CASLKQGGYEQYF | TGTGCCAGCCTTAAACAGGGGGGCTACGAGCAGTACTTC
many | TRBJ2-3 | - | TRBV7-3 | CASSLKSGDTQYF | TGTGCCAGCAGCTTAAAATCCGGAGATACGCAGTATTTT
many | TRBJ1-6 | - | TRBV2 | CAGNTGLNSPLHF | TGTGCCGGTAACACAGGGCTCAATTCACCCCTCCACTTT
many | TRBJ1-2 | - | TRBV6-1 | CATAGVVRNYGYTF | TGTGCCACCGCAGGGGTGGTTCGAAACTATGGCTACACCTTC
many | TRBJ1-1 | - | TRBV11-1 | CASSRRTDNTEAFF | TGTGCCAGCAGCAGAAGGACAGATAACACTGAAGCTTTCTTT
- | TRBJ1-5 | - | TRBV6-1 | CASSPLPGSGNQPQHF | TGTGCCAGCAGCCCCCTACCCGGCAGTGGCAATCAGCCCCAGCATTTT
many | TRBJ2-7 | - | TRBV6-2/TRBV6-3 | CASSYSSVTYEQYF | TGTGCCAGCAGTTACTCGAGCGTAACCTACGAGCAGTACTTC
few | TRBJ1-3 | - | TRBV6-1 | CASTRGSGNTIYF | TGTGCCAGCACTCGCGGGTCGGGAAACACCATATATTTT
few | TRBJ1-5 | - | TRBV20-1 | CSAPRGAAYSNQPQHF | TGCAGTGCTCCCAGAGGAGCAGCATATAGCAATCAGCCCCAGCATTTT
many | TRBJ2-2 | - | TRBV7-3 | CASSSISSGELFF | TGTGCCAGCAGCTCAATCTCTAGCGGGGAGCTGTTTTTT
- | TRBJ2-7 | TRBD2 | TRBV30 | CAYSSGRSIYEQYF | TGTGCCTATTCTAGCGGGAGGAGCATCTACGAGCAGTACTTC
many | TRBJ2-7 | TRBD1 | TRBV27 | CATFSRQGSEQYF | TGTGCCACCTTCTCCCGACAGGGTTCCGAGCAGTACTTC
- | TRBJ2-7 | - | TRBV20-1 | CSATPDGLEQYF | TGCAGTGCTACTCCAGACGGTCTGGAGCAGTACTTC
many | TRBJ2-7 | - | TRBV28 | CASSPPSLGRDEQYF | TGTGCCAGCAGTCCGCCGTCTTTGGGAAGGGACGAGCAGTACTTC
- | TRBJ2-7 | TRBD1 | TRBV5-1 | CASKGAGEQYF | TGCGCCAGCAAGGGGGCGGGCGAGCAGTACTTC
few | TRBJ2-3 | - | TRBV6-9 | CASSYRGGRATSDTQYF | TGTGCCAGCAGTTACCGCGGAGGGCGGGCTACATCGGATACGCAGTATTTT
- | TRBJ2-5 | TRBD2 | TRBV19 | CATGGGIETQYF | TGTGCCACAGGCGGGGGTATAGAGACCCAGTACTTC
- | TRBJ1-3 | TRBD1 | TRBV12-3/TRBV12-4 | CAGSRNRGGGNTIYF | TGTGCCGGCAGCCGCAACAGGGGCGGTGGAAACACCATATATTTT
- | TRBJ2-1 | TRBD2 | TRBV28 | CASSFKLWRIGTSVYNEQFF | TGTGCCAGCAGTTTCAAGCTATGGCGGATCGGGACTAGCGTCTACAATGAGCAGTTCTTC
few | TRBJ1-1 | - | TRBV7-3 | CASSSRGGTGRAFF | TGTGCCAGCAGCTCCCGTGGGGGGACTGGTCGGGCTTTCTTT
many | TRBJ2-7 | TRBD1 | TRBV12-3/TRBV12-4 | CASSLDRGYSYEQYF | TGTGCCAGCAGTCTCGACAGGGGATACTCCTACGAGCAGTACTTC
many | TRBJ2-2 | TRBD1 | TRBV28 | CASSFGTGAGELFF | TGTGCCAGCAGTTTCGGCACAGGGGCCGGGGAGCTGTTTTTT
many | TRBJ1-2 | - | TRBV7-2 | CASSPSGPAAAYGYTF | TGTGCCAGCAGCCCTTCAGGCCCTGCCGCCGCCTATGGCTACACCTTC
many | TRBJ1-2 | - | TRBV7-8 | CASSLDERRTYGYTF | TGTGCCAGCAGCTTAGATGAGAGGAGAACCTATGGCTACACCTTC
once | TRBJ2-2 | - | TRBV15 | CATSREGRGWGELFF | TGTGCCACCAGCAGAGAGGGCAGGGGATGGGGGGAGCTGTTTTTT
few | TRBJ2-1 | - | TRBV16 | CASSQVSLSYEQFF | TGTGCCAGCAGCCAAGTTTCTCTCAGTTATGAGCAGTTCTTC
- | TRBJ2-3 | TRBD2 | TRBV5-1 | CASSIRTSGSDTPNTQYF | TGCGCCAGCAGCATAAGGACTAGCGGGAGCGATACACCAAATACGCAGTATTTT
- | TRBJ2-1 | - | TRBV4-1 | CASSNTGTTGNEQFF | TGCGCCAGCAGCAATACCGGGACGACTGGAAATGAGCAGTTCTTC
- | TRBJ2-5 | - | TRBV29-1 | CSVPPIRDQETQYF | TGCAGCGTCCCCCCCATACGGGACCAAGAGACCCAGTACTTC
many | TRBJ1-2 | TRBD1 | TRBV28 | CASSSPGGTDYGYTF | TGTGCCAGCAGTTCACCAGGGGGGACGGACTATGGCTACACCTTC
- | TRBJ2-6 | TRBD1 | TRBV29-1 | CSVEDWTGAGANVLTF | TGCAGCGTTGAAGATTGGACAGGGGCTGGGGCCAACGTCCTGACTTTC
many | TRBJ2-7 | TRBD1 | TRBV24-1 | CATSDPGQAYEQYF | TGTGCCACCAGTGACCCGGGACAGGCCTACGAGCAGTACTTC
few | TRBJ2-1 | TRBD1 | TRBV19 | CASSTLTGGHEQFF | TGTGCCAGTAGTACCCTAACAGGGGGGCATGAGCAGTTCTTC